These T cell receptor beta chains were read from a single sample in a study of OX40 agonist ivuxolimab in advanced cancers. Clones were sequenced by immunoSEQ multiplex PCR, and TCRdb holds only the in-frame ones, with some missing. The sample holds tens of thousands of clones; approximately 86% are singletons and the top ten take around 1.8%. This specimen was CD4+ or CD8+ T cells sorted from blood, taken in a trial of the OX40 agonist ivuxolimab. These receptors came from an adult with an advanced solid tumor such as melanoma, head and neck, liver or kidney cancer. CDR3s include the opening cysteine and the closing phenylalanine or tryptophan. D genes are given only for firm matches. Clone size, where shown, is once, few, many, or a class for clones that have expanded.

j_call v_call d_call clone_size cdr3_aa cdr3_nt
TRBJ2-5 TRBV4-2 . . CASSRNRQETQYF TGTGCCAGCTCACGAAATAGACAAGAGACCCAGTACTTC
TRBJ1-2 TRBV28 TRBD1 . CASREAGTGPGYTF TGTGCCAGCAGGGAAGCCGGGACAGGGCCTGGCTACACCTTC
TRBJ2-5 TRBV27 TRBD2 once CASSLWTSGGGKTQYF TGTGCCAGCAGTCTCTGGACTAGCGGGGGAGGGAAGACCCAGTACTTC
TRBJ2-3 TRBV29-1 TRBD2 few CSVDGPTSGRATDTQYF TGCAGCGTTGATGGCCCCACTAGCGGGAGGGCCACAGATACGCAGTATTTT
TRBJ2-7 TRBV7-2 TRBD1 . CASSRQGAGEQYF TGTGCCAGCAGTCGACAGGGGGCGGGCGAGCAGTACTTC
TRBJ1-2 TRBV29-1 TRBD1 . CSVEDGPGQGLYGYTF TGCAGCGTTGAAGATGGGCCGGGACAGGGGTTATATGGCTACACCTTC
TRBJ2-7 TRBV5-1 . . CASSLRDEQYF TGCGCCAGCAGCTTACGGGACGAGCAGTACTTC
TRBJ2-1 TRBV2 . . CASKLGGEYEQFF TGTGCCAGCAAACTAGGCGGGGAGTATGAGCAGTTCTTC
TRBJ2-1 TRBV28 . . CASSYITWGNEQFF TGTGCCAGCAGTTATATTACATGGGGCAATGAGCAGTTCTTC
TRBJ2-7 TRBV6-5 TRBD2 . CAAKESSGKNEQYF TGTGCCGCGAAAGAAAGTAGCGGGAAAAACGAGCAGTACTTC
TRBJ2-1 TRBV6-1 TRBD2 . CASSDRGRVDEQFF TGTGCCAGCAGTGACCGCGGGAGGGTCGATGAGCAGTTCTTC
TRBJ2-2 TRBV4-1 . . CASSQEGVTHTGELFF TGCGCCAGCAGCCAAGAAGGGGTAACCCACACCGGGGAGCTGTTTTTT
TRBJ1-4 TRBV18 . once CASQQDLNEKLFF TGTGCCAGCCAACAGGACCTAAATGAAAAACTGTTTTTT
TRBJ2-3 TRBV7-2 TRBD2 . CASSSPRGGRRDTQYF TGTGCCAGCAGCTCCCCACGGGGGGGCCGACGGGATACGCAGTATTTT
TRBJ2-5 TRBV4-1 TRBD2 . CASSQETSGNKETQYF TGCGCCAGCAGCCAAGAAACTAGCGGAAACAAAGAGACCCAGTACTTC
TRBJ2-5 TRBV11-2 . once CASSFGETQYF TGTGCCAGCAGCTTTGGGGAGACCCAGTACTTC
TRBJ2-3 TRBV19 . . CASSIDSGLPETDTQYF TGTGCCAGTAGTATAGATTCAGGGCTCCCGGAAACAGATACGCAGTATTTT